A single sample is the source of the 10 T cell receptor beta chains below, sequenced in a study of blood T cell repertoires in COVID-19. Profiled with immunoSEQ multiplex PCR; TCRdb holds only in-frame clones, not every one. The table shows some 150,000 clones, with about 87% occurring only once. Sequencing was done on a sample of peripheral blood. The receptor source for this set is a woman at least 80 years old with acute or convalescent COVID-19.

In DNA, the CDR3 is TGTGCCAGCAGCCAGTTGGACAGGTGGGGTTCAGCTTTCTTT. Encoded protein: CASSQLDRWGSAFF. The chain couples TRBV3-1 (or the pseudogene TRBV3-2) to TRBJ1-1; 7 nucleotides agree with TRBD1. The V segment lost 3 bases and the J segment 10 bases; nucleotides outside the gene matches: 11. CDR3 length equals 14 residues. Germline lookup yields CDR1 LGHDT and CDR2 YNNKEL (reference sequence).

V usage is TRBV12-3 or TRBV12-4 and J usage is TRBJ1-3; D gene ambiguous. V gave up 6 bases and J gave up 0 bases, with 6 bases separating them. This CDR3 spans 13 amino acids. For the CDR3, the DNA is TGTGCCAGCAGGGCGGACTCTGGAAACACCATATATTTT. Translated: CASRADSGNTIYF.

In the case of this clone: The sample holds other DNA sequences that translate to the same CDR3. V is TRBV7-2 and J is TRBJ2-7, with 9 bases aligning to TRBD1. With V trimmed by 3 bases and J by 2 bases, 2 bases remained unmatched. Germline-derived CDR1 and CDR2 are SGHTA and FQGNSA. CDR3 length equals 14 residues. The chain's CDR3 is CASSLDRGPYEQYF. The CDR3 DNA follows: TGTGCCAGCAGCTTGGACAGGGGTCCCTACGAGCAGTACTTC. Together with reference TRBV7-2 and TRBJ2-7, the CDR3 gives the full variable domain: GAGVSQSPSNKVTEKGKDVELRCDPISGHTALYWYRQSLGQGLEFLIYFQGNSAPDKSGLPSDRFSAERTGGSVSTLTIQRTQQEDSAVYLCASSLDRGPYEQYFGPGTRLTVT.

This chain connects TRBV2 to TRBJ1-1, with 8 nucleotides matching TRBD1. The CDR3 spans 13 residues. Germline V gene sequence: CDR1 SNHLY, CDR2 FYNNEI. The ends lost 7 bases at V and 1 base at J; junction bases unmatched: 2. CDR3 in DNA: TGTGCCAGCAAGGGGACAGGGAACACTGAAGCTTTCTTT. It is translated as CASKGTGNTEAFF.

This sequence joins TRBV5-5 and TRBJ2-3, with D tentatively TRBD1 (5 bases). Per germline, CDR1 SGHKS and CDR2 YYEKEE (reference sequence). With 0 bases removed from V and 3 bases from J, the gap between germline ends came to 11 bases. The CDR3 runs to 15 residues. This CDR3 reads CASSLVTVGTDTQYF. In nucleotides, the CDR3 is TGTGCCAGCAGCTTGGTGACAGTTGGTACAGATACGCAGTATTTT.

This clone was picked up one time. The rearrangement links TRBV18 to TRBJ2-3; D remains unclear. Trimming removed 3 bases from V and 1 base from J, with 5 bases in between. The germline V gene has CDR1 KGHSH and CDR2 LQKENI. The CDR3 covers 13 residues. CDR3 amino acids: CASSPQGTDTQYF. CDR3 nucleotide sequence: TGTGCCAGCTCACCGCAGGGCACAGATACGCAGTATTTT.

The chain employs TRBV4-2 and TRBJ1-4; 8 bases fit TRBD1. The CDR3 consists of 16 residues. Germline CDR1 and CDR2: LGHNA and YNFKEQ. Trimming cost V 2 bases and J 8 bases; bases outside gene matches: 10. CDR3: CASSQFSGGVVEKLFF. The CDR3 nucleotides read TGTGCCAGCAGCCAATTTTCAGGGGGCGTTGTAGAAAAACTGTTTTTT.

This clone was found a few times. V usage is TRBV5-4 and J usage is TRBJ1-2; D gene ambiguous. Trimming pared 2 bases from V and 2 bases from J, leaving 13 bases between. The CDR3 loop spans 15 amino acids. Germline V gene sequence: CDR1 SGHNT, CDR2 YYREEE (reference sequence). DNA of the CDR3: TGTGCCAGCAGCTTCGCGGGCGCCTCGAACTATGGCTACACCTTC. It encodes CASSFAGASNYGYTF.

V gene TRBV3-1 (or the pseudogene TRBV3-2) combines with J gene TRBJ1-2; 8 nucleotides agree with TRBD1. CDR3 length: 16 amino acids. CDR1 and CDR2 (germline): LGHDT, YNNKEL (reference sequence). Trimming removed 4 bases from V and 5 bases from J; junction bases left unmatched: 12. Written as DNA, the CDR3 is TGTGCCAGCAGCCGAGGGGGGGACAGGACTGGGTATGGCTACACCTTC. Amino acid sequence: CASSRGGDRTGYGYTF.

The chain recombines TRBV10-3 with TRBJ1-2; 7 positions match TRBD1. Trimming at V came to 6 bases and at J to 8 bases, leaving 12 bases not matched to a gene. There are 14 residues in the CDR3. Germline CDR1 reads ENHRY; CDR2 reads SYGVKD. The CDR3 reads CAISPDRAQRGYTF. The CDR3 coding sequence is TGTGCCATCAGCCCCGACAGGGCCCAGCGGGGCTACACCTTC.